Presented here are 13 T cell receptor beta chains from one specimen sequenced in a study of T-cell reconstitution after alpha-beta-depleted transplantation in children. TCRbeta library preparation incorporated unique molecular identifiers. MiXCR, run by TCRdb on the PCR reads, gives a single entry per CDR3 protein. This table holds some 440,000 distinct CDR3 sequences, around 15% found once. The sample in question was PBMCs, mostly from graft donor cells, obtained 360 days after TCRalphabeta/CD19-depleted stem cell transplant. These receptors came from a boy younger than two who had a stem cell transplant for Wiskott-Aldrich syndrome, so the T cells may come from the graft donor.

The chain links TRBV14 to TRBJ1-2; perhaps TRBD1 as D (6 bases). CDR1 is SGHDN, CDR2 FVKESK, per germline. The ends were cut back, 3 bases at V and 2 bases at J, with 13 bases in the middle. The CDR3 sequence is 15 residues long. CDR3 in amino acids: CASSHIGGENYGYTF. CDR3 nucleotide sequence: TGTGCCAGCAGCCATATAGGGGGGGAGAACTATGGCTACACCTTC.

The genes are TRBV3-1 and TRBJ2-2; D uncertain. The V end lost 1 base, the J end lost 4 bases, and 7 bases lay between the germline ends. From germline, CDR1 is LGHDT and CDR2 YNNKEL (reference sequence). The CDR3 covers 14 residues. The CDR3 region is CASSQVGPTGELFF. As DNA, the CDR3 is TGTGCCAGCAGCCAAGTAGGACCCACCGGGGAGCTGTTTTTT.

This clonotype was observed a handful of times. The chain uses TRBV7-9 and TRBJ2-5, with D unclear. The CDR3 has 14 amino acids. Germline CDR1 SEHNR, CDR2 FQNEAQ (reference sequence). Trimming removed 4 bases at V and 0 bases at J, with 9 bases between. The CDR3 here is CASSSTVYQETQYF. The DNA for the CDR3 is TGTGCCAGCAGCTCCACAGTTTACCAAGAGACCCAGTACTTC.

This clonotype was seen more than once but under ten times. This chain links TRBV2 with TRBJ1-5, with D tentatively TRBD1 (5 bases). V shed 0 bases and J shed 6 bases, with 9 bases lying between them. CDR1 and CDR2 (germline): SNHLY, FYNNEI. The CDR3 consists of 14 residues. The CDR3 sequence: CASSEALRGQPQHF. CDR3 nucleotide sequence: TGTGCCAGCAGTGAAGCGCTTAGGGGTCAGCCCCAGCATTTT.

This clonotype has only a few counts. The J gene is TRBJ2-5, the V gene TRBV29-1; 10 positions agree with TRBD2. V dropped 4 bases and J dropped 4; count of bases not matched to a gene: 12. Germline CDR1 and CDR2: SQVTM and ANQGSEA. The CDR3 extends over 16 amino acids. The CDR3 sequence is CSVGLRGLAPGETQYF. The CDR3 DNA reads TGCAGCGTTGGGCTCAGGGGACTAGCGCCCGGAGAGACCCAGTACTTC.

This clonotype occurred many times. The genes are TRBV3-1 and TRBJ2-5; D is ambiguous. Germline V gene sequence: CDR1 LGHDT, CDR2 YNNKEL (reference sequence). The CDR3 has 11 residues. V lost 4 bases to trimming and J lost 6 bases, with 6 bases between them. DNA of the CDR3: TGTGCCAGCAGCCTGAAGAAGACCCAGTACTTC. Protein sequence: CASSLKKTQYF.

Only a few counts were recorded for this clonotype. This sequence joins TRBV2 and TRBJ2-5, with 8 positions matching TRBD1. V dropped 5 bases and J dropped 0; count of bases not matched to a gene: 8. This CDR3 region has 16 residues. Germline CDR1 SNHLY, CDR2 FYNNEI. CDR3 amino acids: CASSRPGQAYQETQYF. CDR3 DNA: TGTGCCAGCAGTCGTCCGGGACAGGCCTACCAAGAGACCCAGTACTTC.

This clonotype was counted between two and nine times. The chain employs TRBV5-1 and TRBJ2-7; TRBD1 aligns across 10 bases. Germline CDR1 reads SGHRS; CDR2 reads YFSETQ. This CDR3 has 17 amino acids. The V segment lost 0 bases and the J segment 2 bases; nucleotides outside the gene matches: 8. The DNA for the CDR3 is TGCGCCAGCAGCTTGGTAGCCCCGGGACAGGGGCCCTACGAGCAGTACTTC. It translates to CASSLVAPGQGPYEQYF.

This clonotype showed up just a few times. This CDR3 is CASRIRAELLGGDTGELFF. The CDR3 bases are TGTGCCAGCCGCATTCGGGCGGAACTTCTCGGGGGGGACACCGGGGAGCTGTTTTTT. The rearrangement joins TRBV12-3 or TRBV12-4 to TRBJ2-2, with TRBD2 matching over 8 bases. This CDR3 region has 19 residues. Unmatched junction bases numbered 20, after V lost 8 bases and J lost 3 bases.

The chain combines TRBV20-1 with TRBJ2-3; 8 bases map to TRBD1. The germline V gene has CDR1 DFQATT and CDR2 SNEGSKA (reference sequence). The CDR3 spans 15 residues. J lost 2 bases, V lost 1 base, and 5 bases had no gene match. The CDR3 region is CSARGHRGATDTQYF. In DNA, the CDR3 is TGCAGTGCTAGAGGTCACAGGGGGGCCACAGATACGCAGTATTTT.

The genes are TRBV24-1 and TRBJ2-5, with 14 bases matching TRBD2. V shed 5 bases, J shed 3 bases, and the junction held 1 base outside the gene matches. The germline gives CDR1 KGHDR, CDR2 SFDVKD. The CDR3 runs 15 residues. The DNA for the CDR3 is TGTGCCACCAGTGGGACTAGCGGGAGGAAAGAGACCCAGTACTTC. It codes for CATSGTSGRKETQYF.

The chain couples TRBV5-1 to TRBJ2-7; perhaps TRBD1 as D (6 bases). V gave up 4 bases and J gave up 3 bases, with 14 bases separating them. Germline V gene lookup returns CDR1 SGHRS and CDR2 YFSETQ. CDR3 length: 14 residues. This chain's CDR3 is CASSPGTINYEQYF. In DNA form, the CDR3 reads TGCGCCAGCAGCCCGGGGACAATTAACTACGAGCAGTACTTC.

The gene calls are TRBV6-5 and TRBJ1-1; no definite D call. Germline V gene lookup returns CDR1 MNHEY and CDR2 SVGAGI. The CDR3 is 11 residues long. The ends were cut back, 2 bases at V and 8 bases at J, with 6 bases in the middle. CDR3 nucleotides: TGTGCCAGCAGTTACCTGGGGGAAGCTTTCTTT. Protein product: CASSYLGEAFF.